The rows below give T cell receptor beta chains drawn from one sample of a study of blood T cell repertoires in COVID-19. Generated by immunoSEQ multiplex PCR, the TCRdb table keeps only in-frame clones and is missing some. The sample comprises about 120,000 clones, around 80% of which are singletons, and approximately 3.9% rests with the top ten. Sequencing was done on a sample of peripheral blood. All receptors derive from an elderly woman with acute or convalescent COVID-19. CDR3s include the opening cysteine and the closing phenylalanine or tryptophan. Each record gives: CDR3 DNA, CDR3 protein, CDR3 length, V gene, clone size, J gene, D gene. A D gene is named only where the DNA matches it firmly. Not all rows give a size; the values are once, few, many and, for expanded clones, a class.

DNA: TGTGCCAGCATTCTTTTCACCGGGACAGGGGGCACCGGGGAGCTGTTTTTT; CDR3: CASILFTGTGGTGELFF; length: 17; V: TRBV7-9; size: NA; J: TRBJ2-2; D: TRBD1
DNA: TGTGCCAGCAGTGAGCGGGCTAGGGACAGCTACACCTTC; CDR3: CASSERARDSYTF; length: 13; V: TRBV2; size: NA; J: TRBJ1-2; D: NA
DNA: TGTGCCAGCAGTTCCCTTTCGCTGGGACTAGCGGAGACAGAGACCCAGTACTTC; CDR3: CASSSLSLGLAETETQYF; length: 18; V: TRBV28; size: NA; J: TRBJ2-5; D: TRBD2
DNA: TGCGCCAGCAGCCCCTGGACTAGCGAGACAGATACGCAGTATTTT; CDR3: CASSPWTSETDTQYF; length: 15; V: TRBV4-3; size: NA; J: TRBJ2-3; D: TRBD2
DNA: TGTGCCAGCAGTGCAGGGTTGGCTCAGCCCCAGCATTTT; CDR3: CASSAGLAQPQHF; length: 13; V: TRBV12-3/TRBV12-4; size: NA; J: TRBJ1-5; D: NA
DNA: TGCGCCAGCAGCTTCACTAGCGGGAGGAACGCGAACACCGGGGAGCTGTTTTTT; CDR3: CASSFTSGRNANTGELFF; length: 18; V: TRBV5-1; size: NA; J: TRBJ2-2; D: TRBD2
DNA: TGTGCCAGCAGCGACCAGGGGCCTGGAAACACCATATATTTT; CDR3: CASSDQGPGNTIYF; length: 14; V: TRBV6-5; size: NA; J: TRBJ1-3; D: NA
DNA: TGTGCCAGTAGTAGACTAGCGGGGGACAGCACAGATACGCAGTATTTT; CDR3: CASSRLAGDSTDTQYF; length: 16; V: TRBV19; size: NA; J: TRBJ2-3; D: TRBD2
DNA: TGTGCCAGCAGCCGACCCGGACTAGCGGGGATGAATACAGATACGCAGTATTTT; CDR3: CASSRPGLAGMNTDTQYF; length: 18; V: TRBV7-8; size: NA; J: TRBJ2-3; D: TRBD2
DNA: TGTGCCAGCAGTCGAGGGACAGAATGGGATCAGCCCCAGCATTTT; CDR3: CASSRGTEWDQPQHF; length: 15; V: TRBV6-2/TRBV6-3; size: NA; J: TRBJ1-5; D: TRBD1
DNA: TGTGCCAGCAGCTCACAGGGAAACACTGAAGCTTTCTTT; CDR3: CASSSQGNTEAFF; length: 13; V: TRBV11-1; size: few; J: TRBJ1-1; D: NA
DNA: TGCAGTGCTAGAGGGACAGCTCCGGACTTC; CDR3: CSARGTAPDF; length: 10; V: TRBV20-1; size: few; J: TRBJ2-5; D: NA
DNA: TGTGCCAGCAGCTTCAGACGGGGTGAGCAGTTCTTC; CDR3: CASSFRRGEQFF; length: 12; V: TRBV7-2; size: few; J: TRBJ2-1; D: NA
DNA: TGCGCCAGCAGCCAAGATCGGCCGGGAGGGCCCCAGCATTTT; CDR3: CASSQDRPGGPQHF; length: 14; V: TRBV4-1; size: NA; J: TRBJ1-5; D: NA
DNA: TGTGCCAGCTCACCGACAGCGGGGATGACAGATACGCAGTATTTT; CDR3: CASSPTAGMTDTQYF; length: 15; V: TRBV18; size: NA; J: TRBJ2-3; D: TRBD2
DNA: TGTGCCAGCAGCCAAGAGGCACGATACACCGGGGAGCTGTTTTTT; CDR3: CASSQEARYTGELFF; length: 15; V: TRBV3-1/TRBV3-2; size: NA; J: TRBJ2-2; D: NA
DNA: TGTGCCACCAGTGATGGGGGTAGCGGCGATACGCAGTATTTT; CDR3: CATSDGGSGDTQYF; length: 14; V: TRBV24-1; size: NA; J: TRBJ2-3; D: NA
DNA: TGTGCCAGCAGCTTATACAACCCGGGACAGAGGTCCGGAAACACCATATATTTT; CDR3: CASSLYNPGQRSGNTIYF; length: 18; V: TRBV7-9; size: once; J: TRBJ1-3; D: TRBD1
DNA: TGTGCCAGCAGCTTAGTAAGGGGCCCGGGAAACACCATATATTTT; CDR3: CASSLVRGPGNTIYF; length: 15; V: TRBV11-3; size: NA; J: TRBJ1-3; D: NA
DNA: TGCGCCAGCAGCTCAGGTCGTGAGCAGTTCTTC; CDR3: CASSSGREQFF; length: 11; V: TRBV5-1; size: NA; J: TRBJ2-1; D: NA
DNA: TGTGCCTGGACGGGGGGTAACTATGGCTACACCTTC; CDR3: CAWTGGNYGYTF; length: 12; V: TRBV30; size: NA; J: TRBJ1-2; D: NA
DNA: TGTGCCAGCAGCGCTCGGACTAGCGGGAAAATAACCGGGGAGCTGTTTTTT; CDR3: CASSARTSGKITGELFF; length: 17; V: TRBV9; size: NA; J: TRBJ2-2; D: TRBD2
DNA: TGTGCCAGTAGTATACCCCCCGTGTTCAATCAGCCCCAGCATTTT; CDR3: CASSIPPVFNQPQHF; length: 15; V: TRBV19; size: NA; J: TRBJ1-5; D: NA
DNA: TGTGCCAGCGAGGACAGGGGCGGGGTGGAGACCCAGTACTTC; CDR3: CASEDRGGVETQYF; length: 14; V: TRBV3-1/TRBV3-2; size: once; J: TRBJ2-5; D: TRBD1
DNA: TGTGCCAGCAGTGAAGGGGGGGGGCCCACTGTGACCCAGTACTTC; CDR3: CASSEGGGPTVTQYF; length: 15; V: TRBV2; size: NA; J: TRBJ2-5; D: NA
DNA: TGTGCCAGCACCCACCGGGGCAGGGGATCCGAACAGCCCCAGCATTTT; CDR3: CASTHRGRGSEQPQHF; length: 16; V: TRBV28; size: NA; J: TRBJ1-5; D: NA
DNA: TGTGCCAGCAGCGCCTCTAGCGGGATCTACTACGAGCAGTACTTC; CDR3: CASSASSGIYYEQYF; length: 15; V: TRBV9; size: once; J: TRBJ2-7; D: TRBD2
DNA: TGTGCCAGCAGCCTCGGACAGGGGATATTTGGAAACACCATATATTTT; CDR3: CASSLGQGIFGNTIYF; length: 16; V: TRBV7-8; size: once; J: TRBJ1-3; D: TRBD1
DNA: TGTGCCTGGATCACGAGTAGTTACAATGAGCAGTTCTTC; CDR3: CAWITSSYNEQFF; length: 13; V: TRBV30; size: few; J: TRBJ2-1; D: NA
DNA: TGTGCCAGCCGGCTAGCGGGTATCAATGAGCAGTTCTTC; CDR3: CASRLAGINEQFF; length: 13; V: TRBV6-5; size: NA; J: TRBJ2-1; D: TRBD2
DNA: TGTGCCAGTAGTACCCGTCCGGGACAGGGCAGGGTCGGGGAGCTGTTTTTT; CDR3: CASSTRPGQGRVGELFF; length: 17; V: TRBV19; size: NA; J: TRBJ2-2; D: TRBD1
DNA: TGCGCCAGCAGCTTGGACAGGGTTAACACCGGGGAGCTGTTTTTT; CDR3: CASSLDRVNTGELFF; length: 15; V: TRBV5-1; size: few; J: TRBJ2-2; D: NA
DNA: TGTGCCAGCAAGGGCAGGGGGAGCGAGCAGTACTTC; CDR3: CASKGRGSEQYF; length: 12; V: TRBV2; size: NA; J: TRBJ2-7; D: TRBD1
DNA: TGTGCCAGCAGTGACTTAAGGACAGGCAATCAGCCCCAGCATTTT; CDR3: CASSDLRTGNQPQHF; length: 15; V: TRBV2; size: NA; J: TRBJ1-5; D: NA
DNA: TGTGCCAGCAGCTTAGCCGGGACAGATAGTGAAAAACTGTTTTTT; CDR3: CASSLAGTDSEKLFF; length: 15; V: TRBV7-2; size: NA; J: TRBJ1-4; D: TRBD1
DNA: TGCGCCAGCAGCTTGGACGGTAGCAATCAGCCCCAGCATTTT; CDR3: CASSLDGSNQPQHF; length: 14; V: TRBV5-1; size: NA; J: TRBJ1-5; D: NA
DNA: TGTGCCAGCAGCTTGGACGGGTGGGTAGGTTCACCCCTCCGCTTT; CDR3: CASSLDGWVGSPLRF; length: 15; V: TRBV5-5; size: NA; J: TRBJ1-6; D: NA
DNA: TGTGCCAGCAGCGTAGCAAGGGAGGGGGGGTACACTGAAGCTTTCTTT; CDR3: CASSVAREGGYTEAFF; length: 16; V: TRBV9; size: NA; J: TRBJ1-1; D: NA
DNA: TGTGCCAGCATCCAGGGAAGGTATAGCAATCAGCCCCAGCATTTT; CDR3: CASIQGRYSNQPQHF; length: 15; V: TRBV6-6; size: NA; J: TRBJ1-5; D: NA
DNA: TGTGCCAGCAGCTCTACTAGCGGGAGTAGGAATGAGCAGTTCTTC; CDR3: CASSSTSGSRNEQFF; length: 15; V: TRBV28; size: NA; J: TRBJ2-1; D: TRBD2
DNA: TGTGCCAGCAGCTTGTCGGTTGGTCGCTACAATGAGCAGTTCTTC; CDR3: CASSLSVGRYNEQFF; length: 15; V: TRBV5-4; size: NA; J: TRBJ2-1; D: NA
DNA: TGTGCCAGTAGTTGGGGCACGAGCTCTGGAAACACCATATATTTT; CDR3: CASSWGTSSGNTIYF; length: 15; V: TRBV19; size: NA; J: TRBJ1-3; D: NA
DNA: TGTGCTAGCAGCTTAGGAGGGACAGCGGGCGCAGATACGCAGTATTTT; CDR3: CASSLGGTAGADTQYF; length: 16; V: TRBV7-7; size: few; J: TRBJ2-3; D: NA
DNA: TGTGCCAGCACCCCATTGACAGGAAGTGAAGCTTTCTTT; CDR3: CASTPLTGSEAFF; length: 13; V: TRBV5-5; size: NA; J: TRBJ1-1; D: NA
DNA: TGTGCCAGCAGCTTAGGGGACAGCCGGGAGGAAAAACTGTTTTTT; CDR3: CASSLGDSREEKLFF; length: 15; V: TRBV7-9; size: NA; J: TRBJ1-4; D: TRBD1
DNA: TGTGCCACCAGTGGCAACAGGGGCTCTGAAGCTTTCTTT; CDR3: CATSGNRGSEAFF; length: 13; V: TRBV24-1; size: NA; J: TRBJ1-1; D: TRBD1
DNA: TGTGCCAGTAGTATACTGGGGGGAGATACGCAGTATTTT; CDR3: CASSILGGDTQYF; length: 13; V: TRBV19; size: NA; J: TRBJ2-3; D: NA
DNA: TGTGCCAGCAGCACAGGGGCGAGGAATCAGCCCCAGCATTTT; CDR3: CASSTGARNQPQHF; length: 14; V: TRBV6-2/TRBV6-3; size: NA; J: TRBJ1-5; D: TRBD1
DNA: TGTGCCAGCAGCTTGACAGGGATGGGGGAGACCCAGTACTTC; CDR3: CASSLTGMGETQYF; length: 14; V: TRBV11-2; size: few; J: TRBJ2-5; D: TRBD1
DNA: TGTGCCAGCAGGGGACTAGCGGGGGGTACCGGGGAGCTGTTTTTT; CDR3: CASRGLAGGTGELFF; length: 15; V: TRBV6-5; size: NA; J: TRBJ2-2; D: TRBD2
DNA: TGTGCCAGCAGCACCCAGACAGGGGATAGCAATCAGCCCCAGCATTTT; CDR3: CASSTQTGDSNQPQHF; length: 16; V: TRBV7-2; size: NA; J: TRBJ1-5; D: TRBD1